This note documents a single TCR beta chain sequence. Some clones are missing from TCRdb's copy, which holds only in-frame ones; the method was immunoSEQ multiplex PCR. The sample shows tens of thousands of clones, approximately 92% of them seen only once. This sample was included in a study of T cell changes during pregnancy in multiple sclerosis. The CDR3 has 14 residues. Trimming took 1 base from V and 11 from J, leaving 17 bases between them. Germline V CDR1 and CDR2: MNHNS, SASEGT. Material: peripheral blood, obtained in the second trimester of pregnancy. This chain connects TRBV6-1 to TRBJ1-1, with TRBD1 as a possible D gene (6 bases). This clonotype was sampled from a female donor in good health, enrolled as a control in a pregnancy study. CDR3 nucleotides: TGTGCCAGCAGTGAAGAGGCCAGGAGGGGGGGGGCTTTCTTT. Its translation is CASSEEARRGGAFF.